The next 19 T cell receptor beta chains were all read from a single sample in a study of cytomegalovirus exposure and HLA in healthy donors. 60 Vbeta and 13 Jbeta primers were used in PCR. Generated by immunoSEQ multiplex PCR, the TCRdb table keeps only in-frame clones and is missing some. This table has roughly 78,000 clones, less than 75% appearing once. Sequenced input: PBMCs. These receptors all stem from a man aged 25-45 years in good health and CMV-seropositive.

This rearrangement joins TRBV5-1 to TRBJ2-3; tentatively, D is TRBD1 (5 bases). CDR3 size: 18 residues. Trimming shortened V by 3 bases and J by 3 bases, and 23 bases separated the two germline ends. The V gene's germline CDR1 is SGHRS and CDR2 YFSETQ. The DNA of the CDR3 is TGCGCCAGCAGCTCCACCCCCGACAGTACCGAAATGACAGATACGCAGTATTTT. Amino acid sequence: CASSSTPDSTEMTDTQYF.

As DNA, the CDR3 is TGTGCCAGCAGCTACAATTGGGGGGACGAGCAGTACTTC. The encoded protein is CASSYNWGDEQYF. The V call is TRBV28, the J call TRBJ2-7; TRBD2 is a possible D gene (6 bases). The length of the CDR3 is 13 residues. The germline gives CDR1 MDHEN, CDR2 SYDVKM. Trimming took off 6 bases at V and 5 bases at J, with 14 bases between the two ends.

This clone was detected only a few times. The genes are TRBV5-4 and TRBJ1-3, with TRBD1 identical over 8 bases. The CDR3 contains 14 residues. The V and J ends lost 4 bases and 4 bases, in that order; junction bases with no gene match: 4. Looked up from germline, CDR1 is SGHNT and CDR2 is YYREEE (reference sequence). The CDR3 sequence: CASSLDRVGNTIYF. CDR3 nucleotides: TGTGCCAGCAGCCTGGACAGGGTAGGAAACACCATATATTTT. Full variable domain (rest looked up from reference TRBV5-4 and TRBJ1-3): ETGVTQSPTHLIKTRGQQVTLRCSSQSGHNTVSWYQQALGQGPQFIFQYYREEENGRGNFPPRFSGLQFPNYSSELNVNALELDDSALYLCASSLDRVGNTIYFGEGSWLTVV.

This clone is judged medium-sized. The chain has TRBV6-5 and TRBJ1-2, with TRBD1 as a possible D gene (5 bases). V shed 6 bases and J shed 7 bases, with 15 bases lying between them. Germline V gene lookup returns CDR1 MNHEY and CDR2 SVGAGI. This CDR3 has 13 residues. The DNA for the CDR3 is TGTGCCAGCAGGCCGGGACTGCAGGGTGGCTACACCTTC. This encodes CASRPGLQGGYTF.

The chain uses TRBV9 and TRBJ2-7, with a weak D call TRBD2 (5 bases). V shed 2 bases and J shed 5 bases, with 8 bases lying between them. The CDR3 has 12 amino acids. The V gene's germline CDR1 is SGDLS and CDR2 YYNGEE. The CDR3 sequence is CASSVGGDEQYF. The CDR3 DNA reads TGTGCCAGCAGCGTCGGAGGTGACGAGCAGTACTTC.

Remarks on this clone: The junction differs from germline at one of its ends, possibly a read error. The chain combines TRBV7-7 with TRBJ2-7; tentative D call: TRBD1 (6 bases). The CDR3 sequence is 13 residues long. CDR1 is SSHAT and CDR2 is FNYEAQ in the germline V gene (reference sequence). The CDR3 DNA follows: TGTGCTAGCAGCTTAGACGCAGGGGAAGAGCAGTACTTC. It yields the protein CASSLDAGEEQYF.

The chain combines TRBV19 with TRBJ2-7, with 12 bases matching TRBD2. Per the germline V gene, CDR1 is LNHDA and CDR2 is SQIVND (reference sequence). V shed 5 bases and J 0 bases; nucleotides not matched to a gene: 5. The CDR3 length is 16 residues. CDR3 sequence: CASSSETSGGSYEQYF. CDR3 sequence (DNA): TGTGCCAGTAGTTCAGAGACTAGCGGGGGCTCCTACGAGCAGTACTTC.

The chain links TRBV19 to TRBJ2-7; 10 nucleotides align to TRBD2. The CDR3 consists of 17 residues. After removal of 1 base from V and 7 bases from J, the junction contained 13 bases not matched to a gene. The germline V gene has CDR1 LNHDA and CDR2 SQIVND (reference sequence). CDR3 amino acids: CASSIVPLPSGRVEQYF. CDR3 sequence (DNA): TGTGCCAGTAGTATAGTTCCCCTACCAAGCGGGAGGGTTGAGCAGTACTTC.

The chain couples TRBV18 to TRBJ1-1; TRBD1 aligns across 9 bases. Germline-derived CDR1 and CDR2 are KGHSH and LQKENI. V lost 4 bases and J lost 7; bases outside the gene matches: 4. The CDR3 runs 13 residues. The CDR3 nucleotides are TGTGCCAGCTCACAACAGGGGGCAGGTGAAGCTTTCTTT. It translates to CASSQQGAGEAFF.

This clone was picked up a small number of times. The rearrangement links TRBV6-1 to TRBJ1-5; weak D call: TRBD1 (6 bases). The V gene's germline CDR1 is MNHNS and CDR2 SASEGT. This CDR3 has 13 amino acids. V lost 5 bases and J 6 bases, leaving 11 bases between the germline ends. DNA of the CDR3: TGTGCCAGCAGTTTAGGGGGGGGTCAGCCCCAGCATTTT. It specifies CASSLGGGQPQHF.

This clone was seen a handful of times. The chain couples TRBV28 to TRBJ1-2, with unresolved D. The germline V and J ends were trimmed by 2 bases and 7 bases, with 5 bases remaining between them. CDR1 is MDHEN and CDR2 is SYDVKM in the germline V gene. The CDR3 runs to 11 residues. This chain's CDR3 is CASSLNSGYTF. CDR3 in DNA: TGTGCCAGCAGTTTAAACAGTGGCTACACCTTC.

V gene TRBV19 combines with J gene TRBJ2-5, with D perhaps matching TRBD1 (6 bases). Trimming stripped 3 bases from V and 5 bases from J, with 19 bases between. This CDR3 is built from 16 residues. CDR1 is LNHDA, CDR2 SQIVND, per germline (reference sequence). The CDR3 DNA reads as TGTGCCAGTAGTATTCAGGACAGTAATCGGTGGGAGACCCAGTACTTC. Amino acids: CASSIQDSNRWETQYF. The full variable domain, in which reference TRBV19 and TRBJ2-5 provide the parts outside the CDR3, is DGGITQSPKYLFRKEGQNVTLSCEQNLNHDAMYWYRQDPGQGLRLIYYSQIVNDFQKGDIAEGYSVSREKKESFPLTVTSAQKNPTAFYLCASSIQDSNRWETQYFGPGTRLLVL.

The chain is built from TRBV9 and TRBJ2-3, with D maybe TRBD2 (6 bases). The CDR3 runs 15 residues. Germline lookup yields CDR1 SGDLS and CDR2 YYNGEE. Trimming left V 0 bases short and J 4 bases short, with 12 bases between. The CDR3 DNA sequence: TGTGCCAGCAGCGTAGTTTGGCGGGATGCAGATACGCAGTATTTT. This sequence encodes CASSVVWRDADTQYF.

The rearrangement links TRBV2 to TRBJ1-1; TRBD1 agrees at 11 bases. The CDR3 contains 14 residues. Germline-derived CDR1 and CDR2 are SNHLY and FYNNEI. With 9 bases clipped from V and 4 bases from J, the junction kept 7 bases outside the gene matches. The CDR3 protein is CASRSGQGGTEAFF. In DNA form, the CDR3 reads TGTGCCAGTCGGTCGGGACAGGGGGGCACTGAAGCTTTCTTT.

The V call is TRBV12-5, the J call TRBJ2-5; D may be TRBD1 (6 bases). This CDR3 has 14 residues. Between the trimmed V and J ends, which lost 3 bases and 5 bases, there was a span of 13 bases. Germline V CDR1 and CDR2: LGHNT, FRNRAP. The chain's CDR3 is CASGFLQGSETQYF. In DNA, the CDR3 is TGTGCTAGTGGTTTCCTACAGGGATCCGAGACCCAGTACTTC.

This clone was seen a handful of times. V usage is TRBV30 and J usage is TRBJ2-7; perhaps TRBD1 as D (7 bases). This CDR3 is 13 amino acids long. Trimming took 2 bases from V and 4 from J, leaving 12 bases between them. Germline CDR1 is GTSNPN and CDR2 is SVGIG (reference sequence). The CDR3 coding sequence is TGTGCCTGGAGTCCCCCAGGGGGGTACGAGCAGTACTTC. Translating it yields CAWSPPGGYEQYF.

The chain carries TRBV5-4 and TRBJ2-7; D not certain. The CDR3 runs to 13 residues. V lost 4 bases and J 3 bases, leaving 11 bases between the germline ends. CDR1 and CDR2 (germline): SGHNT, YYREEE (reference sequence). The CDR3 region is CASSADIDYEQYF. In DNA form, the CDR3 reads TGTGCCAGCAGCGCTGACATCGACTACGAGCAGTACTTC. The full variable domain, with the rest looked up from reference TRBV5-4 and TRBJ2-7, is ETGVTQSPTHLIKTRGQQVTLRCSSQSGHNTVSWYQQALGQGPQFIFQYYREEENGRGNFPPRFSGLQFPNYSSELNVNALELDDSALYLCASSADIDYEQYFGPGTRLTVT.

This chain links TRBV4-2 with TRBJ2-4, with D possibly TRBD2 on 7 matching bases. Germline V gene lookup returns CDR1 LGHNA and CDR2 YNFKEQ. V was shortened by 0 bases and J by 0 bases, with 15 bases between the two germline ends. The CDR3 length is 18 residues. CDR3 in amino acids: CASSQDIGGGLAKNIQYF. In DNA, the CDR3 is TGTGCCAGCAGCCAAGATATCGGCGGGGGCTTAGCCAAAAACATTCAGTACTTC.

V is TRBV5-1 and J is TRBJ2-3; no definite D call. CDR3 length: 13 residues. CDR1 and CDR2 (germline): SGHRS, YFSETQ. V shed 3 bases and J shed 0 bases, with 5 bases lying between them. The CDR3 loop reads CASSSPSTDTQYF. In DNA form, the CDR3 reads TGCGCCAGCAGCTCCCCAAGCACAGATACGCAGTATTTT.